The 30 T cell receptor beta chains reported below all come from one sample, sequenced in a study of cytomegalovirus exposure and HLA in healthy donors (dated by TCRdb to 2017 to 2019). The library was obtained by the immunoSEQ multiplex PCR assay. For the multiplex PCR, a mixture combining 60 forward primers for TCR Vbeta segments and 13 reverse primers for TCR Jbeta segments was used. TCRdb provides this immuneACCESS table in a form limited to in-frame rearrangements. Some clones are lacking; in checked studies, under half of them reflect an unresolved V gene, and why the rest are absent is not known. For this sample there are approximately 97,000 clones; about 81% appear just once. The ten largest clones capture roughly 5.1% of the sample. The sample was PBMCs. These receptors all come from a man aged 35-49 years in good health and CMV-seropositive.

This rearrangement joins TRBV7-9 to TRBJ1-1; D is possibly TRBD1 (6 bases). V shed 1 base and J shed 5 bases, with 8 bases lying between them. CDR3 length: 13 residues. The germline V gene encodes CDR1 SEHNR and CDR2 FQNEAQ (reference sequence). CDR3 residues: CASSLVTGTEAFF. CDR3 DNA: TGTGCCAGCAGCTTAGTAACAGGGACTGAAGCTTTCTTT.

This chain joins TRBV29-1 and TRBJ2-5, with D possibly being TRBD2 (6 bases). V shed 2 bases and J shed 4 bases, with 8 bases lying between them. CDR3 length equals 12 residues. Germline CDR1 and CDR2: SQVTM and ANQGSEA. The CDR3 protein is CSVELGGETQYF. In DNA, the CDR3 is TGCAGCGTTGAACTGGGAGGAGAGACCCAGTACTTC.

The rearrangement uses TRBV19 and TRBJ2-1; D call uncertain. The CDR3 is 12 amino acids. Germline assignment: CDR1 LNHDA and CDR2 SQIVND (reference sequence). V lost 0 bases and J 9 bases, leaving 6 bases between the germline ends. CDR3 nucleotides: TGTGCCAGTAGTATAGATCACGGTGAGCAGTTCTTC. As protein: CASSIDHGEQFF.

In this sample, this clone turned up once. The rearrangement joins TRBV9 to TRBJ2-1; TRBD1 matches 7 bases. The V gene end was trimmed by 3 bases and the J gene end by 10 bases; junction bases not matched to a gene: 13. The germline CDR1 and CDR2 sequences are SGDLS and YYNGEE. The CDR3 sequence is 15 residues long. CDR3 amino acids: CASSETGTDRREQFF. CDR3 DNA: TGTGCCAGCAGCGAAACCGGGACAGATAGAAGAGAGCAGTTCTTC.

The chain recombines TRBV18 with TRBJ1-3, with D possibly TRBD1 on 6 matching bases. CDR1 is KGHSH and CDR2 is LQKENI in the germline V gene. CDR3 length: 16 amino acids. Trimming cost V 1 base and J 4 bases, with 14 bases left between them. The chain's CDR3 is CASSPRAGTTGNTIYF. As DNA, the CDR3 is TGTGCCAGCTCACCACGTGCAGGGACAACAGGAAACACCATATATTTT.

The chain couples TRBV28 to TRBJ1-3, with D uncertain. Germline V gives CDR1 MDHEN, CDR2 SYDVKM. V lost 3 bases to trimming and J lost 3 bases, with 18 bases between them. This CDR3 region has 17 residues. The CDR3: CASSFGLRAEHGNTIYF. The CDR3 DNA follows: TGTGCCAGCAGTTTTGGTTTGAGGGCGGAACATGGAAACACCATATATTTT.

V usage is TRBV30 and J usage is TRBJ1-1; perhaps TRBD1 as D (6 bases). Per the germline V gene, CDR1 is GTSNPN and CDR2 is SVGIG (reference sequence). V was pared by 0 bases and J by 9 bases, with 14 bases between. The CDR3 sequence is 13 residues long. The CDR3 nucleotides read TGTGCCTGGAGTGTTAGTTGGACAGCCCAAGCTTTCTTT. Translating gives CAWSVSWTAQAFF. The whole variable domain, filled in from reference TRBV30 and TRBJ1-1, reads SQTIHQWPATLVQPVGSPLSLECTVEGTSNPNLYWYRQAAGRGLQLLFYSVGIGQISSEVPQNLSASRPQDRQFILSSKKLLLSDSGFYLCAWSVSWTAQAFFGQGTRLTVV.

The CDR3, as DNA: TGTGCCAGCAGCAGGGACAGCTCCGAAAAACTGTTTTTT. Its protein is CASSRDSSEKLFF. The J gene is TRBJ1-4, the V gene TRBV5-6, with 7 bases matching TRBD1. V gave up 4 bases and J gave up 8 bases; unmatched junction bases: 5. CDR1 SGHDT and CDR2 YYEEEE come from the germline V gene. The CDR3 totals 13 residues.

The rearrangement uses TRBV5-1 and TRBJ2-1; 11 positions agree with TRBD1. There are 17 residues in the CDR3. In germline, CDR1 is SGHRS, CDR2 YFSETQ. After removal of 4 bases from V and 0 bases from J, the junction contained 6 bases not matched to a gene. The CDR3 protein is CASSLGTGGNSYNEQFF. DNA for the CDR3: TGCGCCAGCAGCCTAGGGACAGGGGGGAACTCCTACAATGAGCAGTTCTTC.

This clone was detected a few times. This chain joins TRBV13 and TRBJ1-1, with 9 bases matching TRBD1. Germline CDR1 PRHDT, CDR2 FYEKMQ (reference sequence). The CDR3 has 18 residues. The V gene end was trimmed by 4 bases and the J gene end by 0 bases; junction bases not matched to a gene: 12. CDR3 residues: CASSSHLFGQGLNTEAFF. CDR3 nucleotides: TGTGCCAGCAGCTCTCACCTATTCGGACAGGGGTTGAACACTGAAGCTTTCTTT.

The chain has TRBV20-1 and TRBJ1-1; D gene ambiguous. The CDR3 sequence is 11 residues long. Trimming removed 5 bases at V and 6 bases at J, with 10 bases between. Per germline, CDR1 DFQATT and CDR2 SNEGSKA (reference sequence). CDR3 sequence (DNA): TGCAGTGCTCCAACAGCAGCTGAAGCTTTCTTT. Amino acid sequence: CSAPTAAEAFF.

This chain connects TRBV5-1 to TRBJ1-4, with 11 bases identical to TRBD1. V shed 0 bases, J shed 5 bases, and the junction held 0 bases outside the gene matches. The CDR3 is 15 amino acids. CDR1 and CDR2 (germline): SGHRS, YFSETQ. The CDR3 DNA reads as TGCGCCAGCAGCTTGGGGGACAGGGGGAATGAAAAACTGTTTTTT. The encoded protein is CASSLGDRGNEKLFF.

This clone was observed once. The chain couples TRBV7-8 to TRBJ2-1, with a possible D match to TRBD1 (6 bases). Germline CDR1 and CDR2: SGHVS and FQNEAQ. Trimming cost V 7 bases and J 1 base, with 14 bases left between them. The CDR3 contains 15 residues. Here the CDR3 DNA reads TGTGCCAGCACGCCCAGGGGATTATCCTACAATGAGCAGTTCTTC. Protein sequence: CASTPRGLSYNEQFF.

V gene TRBV4-1 combines with J gene TRBJ2-3, with D possibly TRBD2 on 6 matching bases. V gave up 1 base and J gave up 4 bases, with 24 bases separating them. Germline V gene lookup returns CDR1 MGHRA and CDR2 YSYEKL. The CDR3 is 19 amino acids. CDR3 DNA: TGCGCCAGCAGCCAAGTGCCTCCACCAGGGCGGGGAGAACCAGATACGCAGTATTTT. This gives the protein CASSQVPPPGRGEPDTQYF.

V usage is TRBV13 and J usage is TRBJ2-2, with D perhaps TRBD2 (6 bases). From germline, CDR1 is PRHDT and CDR2 FYEKMQ (reference sequence). V dropped 4 bases and J dropped 1 base, with 10 bases sitting between them. This CDR3 region has 15 residues. The CDR3 loop is CASSSHGRNTGELFF. For the CDR3, the DNA is TGTGCCAGCAGCTCACACGGGAGGAACACCGGGGAGCTGTTTTTT.

With respect to this clone: One end of the junction varies from germline; a read error may be responsible. This chain connects TRBV27 to TRBJ2-4; TRBD2 matches at 7 bases. CDR1 MNHEY and CDR2 SMNVEV come from the germline V gene (reference sequence). This CDR3 contains 15 residues. The CDR3 DNA is TGTGCCAGCAGTTCTCTAGCGGTAGCCAAAAACAGTCAGTACTTC. It encodes CASSSLAVAKNSQYF.

The chain links TRBV11-3 to TRBJ2-1; D remains unclear. Looked up from germline, CDR1 is SGHNT and CDR2 is YENEEA. The V end lost 1 base, the J end lost 1 base, and 11 bases lay between the germline ends. This CDR3 region has 16 residues. This chain's CDR3 is CASSLGSTVSYNEQFF. Here the CDR3 DNA reads TGTGCCAGCAGCTTAGGATCAACAGTTTCCTACAATGAGCAGTTCTTC.

The genes are TRBV18 and TRBJ1-2; 7 bases are shared with TRBD1. This CDR3 region has 16 residues. Germline CDR1 reads KGHSH; CDR2 reads LQKENI. The V and J ends lost 6 bases and 2 bases, in that order; junction bases with no gene match: 12. CDR3 in DNA: TGTGCCAGCTCTCGGGACAGTCGGCTCCCGAACTATGGCTACACCTTC. It translates to CASSRDSRLPNYGYTF.

The V gene is TRBV7-2, the J gene TRBJ2-7; D perhaps matches TRBD1 (6 bases). Germline lookup yields CDR1 SGHTA and CDR2 FQGNSA. With 3 bases removed from V and 6 bases from J, the gap between germline ends came to 15 bases. This CDR3 has 14 amino acids. The CDR3 loop is CASSFQQGPLEQYF. For the CDR3, the DNA is TGTGCCAGCAGCTTTCAACAGGGCCCCCTCGAGCAGTACTTC.

The J gene is TRBJ2-7, the V gene TRBV30; TRBD2 matches at 7 bases. This CDR3 region has 13 residues. The V gene end was trimmed by 5 bases and the J gene end by 6 bases; junction bases not matched to a gene: 10. Germline loops: CDR1 GTSNPN, CDR2 SVGIG (reference sequence). The CDR3 region has the DNA TGTGCCTGGTCGGGAGGTCCTTATCTCGAGCAGTACTTC. It codes for CAWSGGPYLEQYF.

J is TRBJ2-7 and V is TRBV5-1, with D unresolved. Trimming removed 4 bases from V and 6 bases from J, with 11 bases in between. Germline-derived CDR1 and CDR2 are SGHRS and YFSETQ. This CDR3 region has 12 residues. CDR3 DNA sequence: TGCGCCAGCAGCCGTGATTCAGGCGAGCAGTACTTC. This gives the protein CASSRDSGEQYF. Complete variable domain (other parts from reference TRBV5-1 and TRBJ2-7): KAGVTQTPRYLIKTRGQQVTLSCSPISGHRSVSWYQQTPGQGLQFLFEYFSETQRNKGNFPGRFSGRQFSNSRSEMNVSTLELGDSALYLCASSRDSGEQYFGPGTRLTVT.

This chain links TRBV28 with TRBJ1-2; the D is unclear. The CDR3 has 17 amino acids. Germline loops: CDR1 MDHEN, CDR2 SYDVKM. Trimming removed 6 bases at V and 4 bases at J, with 24 bases between. The CDR3 DNA follows: TGTGCCAGCAGATATCCAACGGGCCTTGGGGAGAGCTATGGCTACACCTTC. Its translation: CASRYPTGLGESYGYTF.

The CDR3 region is CASSVQGSGNTIYF. The CDR3 DNA reads as TGTGCCAGTAGTGTACAGGGGTCTGGAAACACCATATATTTT. This sequence joins TRBV19 and TRBJ1-3, with 7 bases matching TRBD1. Trimming removed 5 bases from V and 1 base from J; junction bases left unmatched: 2. Germline CDR1 LNHDA, CDR2 SQIVND (reference sequence). CDR3 length: 14 amino acids.

The chain uses TRBV7-8 and TRBJ2-5; TRBD2 might be the D (5 bases). Between the trimmed V and J ends, which lost 8 bases and 4 bases, there was a span of 5 bases. CDR3 length: 10 amino acids. CDR1 SGHVS and CDR2 FQNEAQ come from the germline V gene. Here the CDR3 reads CASGGETQYF. The CDR3, as DNA: TGTGCCAGCGGAGGAGAGACCCAGTACTTC.

The genes are TRBV5-1 and TRBJ1-2, with D possibly TRBD1 on 5 matching bases. This CDR3 is built from 14 residues. V gave up 1 base and J gave up 6 bases, with 13 bases separating them. Germline lookup yields CDR1 SGHRS and CDR2 YFSETQ. The CDR3 spells CASSLTISGDGYTF. The DNA for the CDR3 is TGCGCCAGCAGCTTGACTATTTCGGGGGATGGCTACACCTTC.

The J gene is TRBJ1-2, the V gene TRBV5-6; D is uncertain. The CDR3 spans 15 residues. In germline, CDR1 is SGHDT, CDR2 YYEEEE. Trimming took off 2 bases at V and 5 bases at J, with 16 bases between the two ends. The CDR3 DNA reads as TGTGCCAGCAGCTTCGCTTTTGAGAAGAAATATGGCTACACCTTC. This translates into CASSFAFEKKYGYTF.

This clone occurred a few times. The chain employs TRBV27 and TRBJ2-7; D remains ambiguous. The CDR3 is made up of 11 amino acids. V gave up 5 bases and J gave up 9 bases, with 11 bases separating them. Germline loops: CDR1 MNHEY, CDR2 SMNVEV (reference sequence). In nucleotides, the CDR3 is TGTGCCAGCAGTATGAACAGATTGCAGTACTTC. It translates to CASSMNRLQYF.

The chain links TRBV2 to TRBJ1-1; D ambiguous. Per the germline V gene, CDR1 is SNHLY and CDR2 is FYNNEI. The length of the CDR3 is 13 residues. Trimming took 4 bases from V and 4 from J, leaving 10 bases between them. As DNA, the CDR3 is TGTGCCAGCAGTGTTGGTACGGGCACTGAAGCTTTCTTT. As protein: CASSVGTGTEAFF. The variable domain in full, completed from reference TRBV2 and TRBJ1-1, reads EPEVTQTPSHQVTQMGQEVILRCVPISNHLYFYWYRQILGQKVEFLVSFYNNEISEKSEIFDDQFSVERPDGSNFTLKIRSTKLEDSAMYFCASSVGTGTEAFFGQGTRLTVV.

The chain has TRBV5-4 and TRBJ2-1; weak D call: TRBD1 (6 bases). The CDR3 has 14 residues. Trimming pared 0 bases from V and 4 bases from J, leaving 8 bases between. Germline CDR1 SGHNT, CDR2 YYREEE (reference sequence). In nucleotides, the CDR3 is TGTGCCAGCAGCTTGGCAGGGGAATACAATGAGCAGTTCTTC. Translating it yields CASSLAGEYNEQFF.

For this clone: One end of the junction is discordant with germline, which a read error may explain. The chain uses TRBV13 and TRBJ2-7; D perhaps matches TRBD2 (6 bases). The V gene's germline CDR1 is PRHDT and CDR2 FYEKMQ (reference sequence). CDR3 length equals 13 residues. CDR3 nucleotides: TGTGCCAGCAGCTCGGTCGGGAGCTACGAGCGGTACTTC. Its translation is CASSSVGSYERYF.